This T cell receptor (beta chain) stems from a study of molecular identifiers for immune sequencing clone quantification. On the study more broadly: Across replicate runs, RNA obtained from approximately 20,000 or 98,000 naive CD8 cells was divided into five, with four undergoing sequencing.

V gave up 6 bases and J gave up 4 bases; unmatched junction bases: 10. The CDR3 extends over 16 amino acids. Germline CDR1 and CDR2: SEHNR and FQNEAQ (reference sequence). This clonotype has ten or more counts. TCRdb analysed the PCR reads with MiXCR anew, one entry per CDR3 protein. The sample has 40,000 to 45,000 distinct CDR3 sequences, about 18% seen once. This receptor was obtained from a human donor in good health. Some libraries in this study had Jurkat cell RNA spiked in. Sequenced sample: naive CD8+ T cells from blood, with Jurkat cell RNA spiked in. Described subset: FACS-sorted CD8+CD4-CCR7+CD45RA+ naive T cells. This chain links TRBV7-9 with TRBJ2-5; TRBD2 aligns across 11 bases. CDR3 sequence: CASSFRTSGSRETQYF. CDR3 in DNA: TGTGCCAGCAGTTTCAGGACTAGCGGGTCACGAGAGACCCAGTACTTC. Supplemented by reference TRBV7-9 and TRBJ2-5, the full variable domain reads DTGVSQNPRHKITKRGQNVTFRCDPISEHNRLYWYRQTLGQGPEFLTYFQNEAQLEKSRLLSDRFSAERPKGSFSTLEIQRTEQGDSAMYLCASSFRTSGSRETQYFGPGTRLLVL.